The rows below give T cell receptor beta chains drawn from one sample of a study of control samples from healthy donors and cancer patients. The protocol was immunoSEQ multiplex PCR, while the TCRdb copy is restricted to in-frame clones and leaves out a portion. The top ten hold 8.5% of the sample, which has 170,000 or so clones, over 85% seen once. The sample comprised blood. Every receptor here comes from a middle-aged woman in good health. Each CDR3 is given with its conserved first and last residue. A D gene is named only where the DNA matches it firmly. Only part of the rows carry a size: once, few, many, or a class if the clone is expanded.

cdr3_nt cdr3_aa j_call clone_size d_call v_call
TGTGCCAGTAGTATAGAAGGGGGAGGGCATTCACCCCTCCACTTT CASSIEGGGHSPLHF TRBJ1-6 NA NA TRBV19
TGTGCCAGCAGCAGGACCCTGAACACTGAAGCTTTCTTT CASSRTLNTEAFF TRBJ1-1 NA NA TRBV6-5
TGTGCCAGCAGCTTAGAATCGTTAGCGGGAGCAGAGACCCAGTACTTC CASSLESLAGAETQYF TRBJ2-5 once TRBD2 TRBV11-2
TGTGCCAGCAGCCACTCCCCGGGACAGGGGAGGGAGGGCAATCAGCCCCAGCATTTT CASSHSPGQGREGNQPQHF TRBJ1-5 NA TRBD1 TRBV3-1/TRBV3-2
TGTGCCAGCAGTCTCCGTCCCGGGACTAGTTCCCTTTTT CASSLRPGTSSLF TRBJ2-3 NA TRBD2 TRBV12-3/TRBV12-4
TGTGCCAGCAGCAACCCGCGCGAGGGCTACACCTTC CASSNPREGYTF TRBJ1-2 NA NA TRBV6-2/TRBV6-3
TGCGCCAGCGGTCCAGGCGTCAAGTATGGCTACACCTTC CASGPGVKYGYTF TRBJ1-2 NA NA TRBV4-3
TGCGCCAGCTCCCCCGGACAGGGCGGCAACACTGAAGCTTTCTTT CASSPGQGGNTEAFF TRBJ1-1 NA TRBD1 TRBV10-1
TGTGCCAGCAGCTTACGAGGTCAGAGCACAGATACGCAGTATTTT CASSLRGQSTDTQYF TRBJ2-3 NA NA TRBV7-9
TGTGCCAGCAGCGTTATCGGACAGTTCACTGAAGCTTTCTTT CASSVIGQFTEAFF TRBJ1-1 NA NA TRBV9
TGTGCCAGCAGTTTTTACCACAGGGTAGGAGGCTACACCTTC CASSFYHRVGGYTF TRBJ1-2 NA NA TRBV27
TGTGCCAGCAGCTCGAGGCCCGACAGGGGGGAAAAACTGTTTTTT CASSSRPDRGEKLFF TRBJ1-4 NA TRBD1 TRBV7-8
TGTGCCAGCAGTCCCCTGGGGGCCCGAGGATTCGGCTACACCTTC CASSPLGARGFGYTF TRBJ1-2 NA NA TRBV27
TGTGCCTGGAGTGCCCAGGGGAATCAGCCCCAGCATTTT CAWSAQGNQPQHF TRBJ1-5 NA NA TRBV30
TGTGCCACCAGCAGAGTGACAGGGCCAAATTCACCCCTCCACTTT CATSRVTGPNSPLHF TRBJ1-6 NA TRBD1 TRBV15
TGTGCCAGCAGCTTAGGGAGGGGGGTCGGAAACACCATATATTTT CASSLGRGVGNTIYF TRBJ1-3 once NA TRBV7-8
TGTGCCAGTAGCAACAGGGGACCCCTCCACTTT CASSNRGPLHF TRBJ1-6 NA TRBD1 TRBV19
TGTGCCAGCATGATCGAGACCCAGTACTTC CASMIETQYF TRBJ2-5 NA NA TRBV2
TGCGCCAGCAGCTTACAGGGAAGGGGAGAGACCCAGTACTTC CASSLQGRGETQYF TRBJ2-5 NA NA TRBV5-1
TGTGCCAGCAGCTCGAGACAGGGAGAGACCCAGTACTTC CASSSRQGETQYF TRBJ2-5 NA TRBD1 TRBV5-6
TGTGCCAGCAGTTACTCGAAAGGGGGGTCGGATGAAAAACTGTTTTTT CASSYSKGGSDEKLFF TRBJ1-4 NA NA TRBV6-6
TGTGCCAGCAGCAATTCGGTTTGGGCTAGCGGATTCACAGATACGCAGTATTTT CASSNSVWASGFTDTQYF TRBJ2-3 NA TRBD2 TRBV9
TGTGCCAGCAGTTACTCCGACAGAGGCGTTGGAGAGACCCAGTACTTC CASSYSDRGVGETQYF TRBJ2-5 NA NA TRBV6-5
TGTGCCAGCAGCTTCGGGACAGGGACATCCAGGAGCTCCTACGAGCAGTACTTC CASSFGTGTSRSSYEQYF TRBJ2-7 NA TRBD1 TRBV13